This T cell receptor (beta chain) was recovered during a study of T cell responses to AZD1222 COVID-19 vaccine. The protocol was immunoSEQ multiplex PCR, while the TCRdb copy is restricted to in-frame clones and leaves out a portion. The data contain roughly 67,000 clones, roughly nine tenths of them seen just once; the ten biggest clones take up around 30%. Study-level findings and limits: Among spike-specific TCRs, nearly half reportedly target unmutated variant regions. White British donors predominated, females outnumbered males, and clonal diversity was possibly underestimated. At 160-218 and 743-854, vaccine-associated CD4 TCRs were dominant, and they spanned spike.

The CDR3 contains 13 residues. CDR1 SNHLY and CDR2 FYNNEI come from the germline V gene. V dropped 4 bases and J dropped 0 bases, with 4 bases sitting between them. To note about this clone: The antigen remains undetermined.

The origin of this receptor is an adult who received the AZD1222 COVID-19 vaccine. The chain has TRBV2 and TRBJ1-3; D unclear. This specimen consisted of peripheral blood, obtained 28 days after the second AZD1222 dose. CDR3 sequence reads: CASSVLSGNTIYF. The CDR3 region has the DNA TGTGCCAGCAGTGTCCTCTCTGGAAACACCATATATTTT.